This T cell receptor (beta chain) comes out of a study of T-cell reconstitution after alpha-beta-depleted transplantation in children. Study results and caveats: After transplant, at about two months, alpha-beta T cells were reportedly derived from several hundred expanded graft clones.

CDR3 length equals 12 residues. V lost 7 bases to trimming and J lost 7 bases; unmatched junction nucleotides: 9. Germline lookup yields CDR1 SQVTM and CDR2 ANQGSEA. Researchers prepared the TCRbeta library using unique molecular identifiers, the study reports. TCRdb processed the PCR reads anew with MiXCR; each CDR3 protein has one entry. This sample carries about 200,000 distinct CDR3 sequences, roughly 15% of them seen once, and the ten largest clones take about 41%. Of note for this clonotype: Its specificity is not known.

This chain uses TRBV29-1 with TRBJ1-1; TRBD1 aligns across 7 bases. The sequence was collected from a male patient between 2 and 9 years old who had a stem cell transplant for acute lymphoblastic leukemia, so the T cells may come from the graft donor. Here the sequenced sample was PBMCs, mostly from graft donor cells, taken 360 days after TCRalphabeta/CD19-depleted stem cell transplant. The CDR3 region has the DNA TGCAGCGCCCCCCGGGACAGTGGTGAAGCTTTCTTT. Amino acid sequence: CSAPRDSGEAFF.